This T cell receptor beta chain was profiled in a study of cytomegalovirus exposure and HLA in healthy donors (dated by TCRdb to about 2017). Background on the whole study: According to an earlier analysis of a few hundred of the donors, about 170 million T cells yielded 100 million or so unique TCR beta sequences and more than 250 Gb of sequence data. An early release that covered about 600 HLA-typed donors contained approximately 300 gigabases of sequencing data and about 84 million unique TCR sequences. Of the approximately 400 genotyped donors, roughly 85% fell in the genetic ancestry cluster associated with self-reported Caucasian donors. The aim of the study was to test whether cataloging public T cell receptors could identify signatures of past pathogen exposure. Using immunosequencing, the study profiled T cell repertoires from some 670 subjects and related those repertoires to cytomegalovirus serostatus. A separate validation cohort of over a hundred different subjects was used in addition to the approximately 700-subject first cohort. The study combined high-throughput TCR immunosequencing, statistical association of individual TCRs with disease status, and machine learning to predict cytomegalovirus infection status. A later analysis re-analyzed previously published TCR beta repertoires from 650 to 800 donors and added high-resolution HLA genotyping to study TCR occurrence patterns. In the later analysis, no new phenotypic data were used to find candidate immune exposures; instead, reliance was placed on TCR beta sequences and their occurrence across donors. To decide whether each TCR beta V gene segment behaved as functional or pseudogenic, an earlier analysis of over 500 of the donors relied on high-throughput TCR beta sequencing. Donor age, sex, ethnicity and CMV serostatus were compiled together with the repertoire data. A later genetic analysis took genome-wide SNP genotypes for about 55% of the 666 donors and used that subset as a discovery cohort. All discovery cohort repertoires had been generated using a single sequencing platform. HLA typing included class I and class II loci at four-digit resolution. Typing coverage varied by locus: roughly 620-630 donors for A, B, C, DRB1 and DQB1; approximately 500 for DQA1; 600 to 610 for DPA1; about 450 for DPB1. Because of strong linkage in the cohort, roughly five DR-DQ haplotypes were treated as single units for association and clustering. Across about 370 genotyped donors of the cohort, an average of about 250,000 unique TCR beta nucleotide sequences per donor were sequenced, and 15% to 20% of those sequences were non-productive.

The library was obtained by the immunoSEQ multiplex PCR assay. The multiplex PCR relied on a mix of 60 forward primers for TCR Vbeta segments and 13 reverse primers for TCR Jbeta segments. The CDR3 region of rearranged TCR beta genes was amplified from genomic DNA with a multiplex PCR assay. The amplified TCR beta libraries were sequenced on the Illumina HiSeq System as 87-base-pair reads. Per the authors' processing: A later analysis counted approximately 74 million unique TCR beta chains across the 666 repertoires, and roughly 10 million of these chains were shared by at least two donors. To remove PCR and sequencing errors, raw reads were error-corrected and collapsed into unique sequences using a nearest-neighbor algorithm that merged closely related sequences. To assign V, D and J gene segments, CDR3 sequences were aligned to IMGT reference sequences. For a sequence to be retained, a match of at least six nucleotides to both a V gene segment and a J gene segment was required. Rearrangements were classified as productive when the CDR3 lacked stop codons and remained in frame with V and J, and all other rearrangements were classified as non-productive. Following IMGT convention, CDR3 was defined as the stretch from the second conserved V-encoded cysteine to the conserved J-encoded phenylalanine. The earlier analysis of 500 to 750 of the donors excluded any sequence lacking an unambiguous match to a single V gene segment. In an earlier analysis of several hundred of the donors, a V segment was called functional when productive rearrangements were above 56.7%, and segregating when the standard deviation between donors exceeded 5%. A statistical classification framework was built to diagnose cytomegalovirus status from the catalog of TCR beta chain sequences. A later analysis assigned V and J genes by comparing TCR nucleotide sequences with IMGT/GENE-DB human TR gene sequences. In a later analysis, CDR3 sequences and most-parsimonious VDJ recombination scenarios were assigned using the TCRdist pipeline. In a later analysis, each TCR beta chain was defined by its CDR3 amino acid sequence together with its V-gene family, and reads lacking a unique V-gene family were excluded. To address suspected cross-contamination and a sequencing artifact, a later analysis removed a few hundred highly shared, low-generation-probability nucleotide sequences. In a later analysis, a clonal expansion index for each public chain was calculated from normalized within-repertoire ranks of inferred template counts. In a later analysis, generation probabilities were computed using a VDJ recombination model fitted to out-of-frame rearrangements, and the results were checked against IGoR. In a later analysis, hypergeometric tests were used to score TCR-TCR, TCR-HLA and TCR-CMV co-occurrence, with a repertoire-size bias correction applied to TCR pairs. A later analysis estimated false discovery rates by permuting HLA or CMV assignments 20 times. In a later analysis, co-occurring TCRs were grouped with DBSCAN, and TCRdist sequence similarity was added when clustering was performed within HLA-allele-positive subsets. Repertoires with fewer than 30,000 or more than 120,000 public chains were left out of co-occurrence clustering, as were about 5 repertoires with anomalous nucleotide sharing. TCRdb provides this immuneACCESS table in a form limited to in-frame rearrangements. Some clones are lacking; in checked studies, under half of them reflect an unresolved V gene, and why the rest are absent is not known. The V and J calls and clone size come from that table; D and trimming were worked out from the DNA. For this sample there are about 140,000 clones; around 80% appear just once. 1.2% of the sample lies in the top ten.

What the authors observed across the whole study: The classifier was reported to diagnose cytomegalovirus status with high specificity and sensitivity in both the original and validation cohorts. This cohort had only TCR beta chains sequenced, and the lack of alpha or paired-chain data limited which features could be detected. Most TCR sequences were observed very rarely across donors, whereas some public TCRs were present in many individuals. The only immune exposure information available for the cohort was CMV serostatus. A cluster of highly shared sequence variants was judged likely to be a technical artifact of the sequencing pipeline. An association between a missense DCLRE1C variant and V-gene and J-gene trimming of TCR beta chains was found in a later genetic analysis and replicated in an independent cohort. Because the 87-base-pair reads could not distinguish some IMGT-functional V segments, including TRBV6-2 and TRBV6-3, those segments were excluded. The authors suggested that the approach could potentially be extended to other disease states and immunological phenotypes. In a later analysis, HLA-associated TCR beta chains showed more clonal expansion and lower generation probabilities than non-associated chains that were equally common. Compared with the roughly 670-donor mean, donors in an Asian-associated ancestry cluster had fewer N-insertions in productive TCRs, according to a later genetic analysis. Specific HLA alleles were associated with 16,951 TCR beta sequences at a false discovery rate of 0.05 in a later analysis. Correlated functional status among segregating V segments might reflect linkage disequilibrium, but an unknown experimental factor could not be ruled out. Broadly in line with IMGT annotations, most TCR beta V segments showed up in productive rearrangements about 90% or about 30% of the time in an earlier analysis of some 590 of the donors. According to a later analysis, most CMV-associated TCR beta chains appeared to be HLA-restricted, and the HLA associations seemed to be driven largely by CMV exposure. In a later analysis, several top co-occurrence clusters were reported to appear linked to parvovirus B19, influenza, CMV and Epstein-Barr virus. In a later analysis, the rate of TCR association differed among HLA loci, with DRB1 alleles having the most associated TCRs and HLA-C alleles having the fewest. HLA typing was unavailable for some donors at each locus, so association tests used only the typed subset. In vitro tests confirmed that a few of the cytomegalovirus-associated TCR beta chains recognize cytomegalovirus antigens. The study listed over 150 TCR beta chains as associated with cytomegalovirus. Presence/absence analyses assumed roughly uniform sequencing depth across donors, an assumption that may not hold. A further reported finding was that TCR beta sequences accurately predicted the HLA-A and HLA-B alleles for most subjects in the first cohort. When HLA alleles, especially DR and DQ, strongly co-occurred, TCR associations were difficult to assign to individual alleles. Around 16 rarely observed V segments, including chromosome 9 orphons, were excluded from the earlier analysis of about 610 of the donors because counts were too low.

This clone appeared a single time. This receptor's antigen is unknown. No base qualities exist here, and no much larger clone lies one base off it. V is trimmed back by 4 bases and J by 4 bases, and the junction contains 2 bases that no gene match accounts for. The germline V gene (reference sequence) sets CDR1 to MNHEY and CDR2 to SMNVEV. The CDR3 holds 13 amino acids from the cysteine to the phenylalanine. The entry retains the CDR3 DNA only, 39 bases that are in frame from base 1. The cohort consisted of hundreds of healthy bone marrow donors. All cohort members were sampled while nominally healthy, although unrecorded immune exposures were likely present. The donor was CMV seronegative and was included in the group of approximately 350 seronegative cohort members. A peripheral blood sample was collected from each donor, and TCR beta sequencing was performed on peripheral blood mononuclear cells. The Qiagen DNeasy Blood Extraction Kit was used to extract genomic DNA from the blood cell samples.

Recombination connected TRBV27 to TRBJ1-1; 8 of the junction bases match TRBD1. The source of this sequence is a female donor in good health and CMV-seronegative. Material for sequencing was PBMCs. In nucleotide form, the sequence is TGTGCCAGCAGTTGGACAGGGAGCACTGAAGCTTTCTTT. It translates to CASSWTGSTEAFF.